This T cell receptor (beta chain) was identified in a study of early T cells in non-severe SARS-CoV-2 infection. This clonotype was found many times. V gave up 7 bases and J gave up 10 bases, with 15 bases separating them. CDR3 length: 13 amino acids. Germline CDR1 reads SGDLS; CDR2 reads YYNGEE. One entry per CDR3 protein, called by TCRdb with MiXCR from the 5' RACE reads. The sample holds 25,000 to 30,000 distinct CDR3 sequences, 5% to 6.5% seen once. The rearrangement joins TRBV9 to TRBJ1-6; a weak D match, TRBD1 (6 bases). This sample comprised whole blood, obtained at baseline. The source is an adult who was a healthcare worker with PCR-confirmed SARS-CoV-2 infection or an uninfected control (not recorded which). In nucleotides, the CDR3 is TGTGCCAGCGGATTGGACAGACTCTCACCCCTCCACTTT. It specifies CASGLDRLSPLHF.